This is a list of T cell receptor beta chains from one sample in a study of T-cell memory formation after mild COVID-19. MiXCR, applied by TCRdb to the 5' RACE reads, yields one record per CDR3 protein. Among 200,000 to 250,000 distinct CDR3 sequences listed, 15% were seen once. The sample taken for sequencing was PBMCs or a T cell subset sorted from them (not recorded which). The receptors here all came from an adult woman who had mild COVID-19 (a few samples of this study predate the infection). Cell type and time point are not known. The CDR3 runs from the conserved cysteine through the conserved F or W. Fields, in order: V gene, D gene, J gene, clone size, CDR3 DNA, CDR3 protein. D genes are given only for firm matches. Clone size is shown for a subset of rows, as once, few, many or a class of expanded clone.

TRBV12-3/TRBV12-4	-	TRBJ1-5	few	TGTGCCAGCAGTACGGTAGGCCTCAATCAGCCCCAGCATTTT	CASSTVGLNQPQHF
TRBV7-8	TRBD2	TRBJ2-7	few	TGTGCCAGCAGCTTACTTTCCGGGCTAGCGGGAGTGGAAGAGCAGTACTTC	CASSLLSGLAGVEEQYF
TRBV5-1	-	TRBJ2-7	medium-sized	TGCGCCAGCAGCTTGGACTTCGGAAATACCTACGAGCAGTACTTC	CASSLDFGNTYEQYF
TRBV11-2	TRBD2	TRBJ2-3	-	TGTGCCAGCAGCTTAGTGGCGGGAGTATGGGATACGCAGTATTTT	CASSLVAGVWDTQYF
TRBV12-3/TRBV12-4	-	TRBJ1-3	few	TGTGCCAGCAGTTTATGGGGAACTGGAAACACCATATATTTT	CASSLWGTGNTIYF
TRBV20-1	TRBD2	TRBJ2-7	few	TGCAGTGCTAGAGACCCGAGCGGGAGAATGACCTACGAGCAGTACTTC	CSARDPSGRMTYEQYF
TRBV2	-	TRBJ1-2	few	TGTGCCAGCAGCACGGACAGACTATACTATGGCTACACCTTC	CASSTDRLYYGYTF
TRBV10-3	TRBD2	TRBJ2-5	few	TGTGCCATCAGTGATTCGGGGACTAGCGGCCAAGAGACCCAGTACTTC	CAISDSGTSGQETQYF
TRBV19	-	TRBJ1-1	-	TGTGCCAGTAGTATAAGAGGACGAGGGACTGAAGCTTTCTTT	CASSIRGRGTEAFF
TRBV10-2	TRBD2	TRBJ2-1	few	TGCGCCAGCAGTGGGGCAGGGAGGGTAGGTGGTTACAATGAGCAGTTCTTC	CASSGAGRVGGYNEQFF
TRBV7-8	-	TRBJ2-2	many	TGTGCCAGCAGCTTAAACGTGAACACCGGGGAGCTGTTTTTT	CASSLNVNTGELFF
TRBV7-2	-	TRBJ2-7	-	TGTGCCAGCAGCTTGACCGGGGCACAGGTTCGAGTGGACTTC	CASSLTGAQVRVDF
TRBV7-9	TRBD1	TRBJ2-1	many	TGTGCCAGCAGCTTTACGGACAGGGGCTACAATGAGCAGTTCTTC	CASSFTDRGYNEQFF
TRBV28	-	TRBJ2-3	-	TGTGCCAGCAGTCCGGGCCATACGCAGTATTTT	CASSPGHTQYF
TRBV12-3/TRBV12-4	-	TRBJ1-5	-	TGTGCCAGCAGTTTAGGCCTCGGGAGGAATCAGCCCCAGCATTTT	CASSLGLGRNQPQHF